This TCR beta chain comes out of a study of T cells after yellow fever vaccination. This clonotype has more than one count but fewer than ten. Its specificity is unknown. A process of 5'RACE template switching, which added a universal primer site and UMIs, was used to make TCR cDNA. MiXCR, run by TCRdb on the 5' RACE reads, gives a single entry per CDR3 protein. The sample shows roughly 120,000 distinct CDR3 sequences, nearly 7.5% of them seen only once. V lost 6 bases to trimming and J lost 5 bases; unmatched junction nucleotides: 7. The CDR3 is 15 residues long. The V gene's germline CDR1 is SNHLY and CDR2 FYNNEI. Study results and caveats: It was the secondary response that reached its peak faster, day 5 versus 15, but it was weaker. A limited proportion of clonotypes was detected within both the CD4 and CD8 compartments. Abundant clonotypes from the bulk population could have been carried over as contaminants into FACS-sorted repertoires.

The rearrangement links TRBV2 to TRBJ2-5, with 12 bases aligning to TRBD2. Sequencing was performed on CD4+ T cells sorted from PBMCs, taken 9 to 10 days after the first yellow fever vaccination. The TCR was taken from a man younger than 35 who received the YFV17D yellow fever vaccine. CDR3 region: CASSLAGGLLETQYF. In nucleotides, the CDR3 is TGTGCCAGCAGCCTAGCGGGGGGGCTTCTTGAGACCCAGTACTTC.